This T cell receptor (beta chain) came from a study of blood T cell repertoires in COVID-19. Background on the study: Collection of acute and convalescent COVID-19 samples took place in the United States, Italy and Spain. Nucleic acid was either cDNA or gDNA, and it came from T cells, B-cell-depleted T cells, or PBMCs.

Original handling: Nucleated cell number was recorded as an estimate derived from reference gene primer amplification. Only in-frame clones appear in the TCRdb table, and some are missing; sequencing was by immunoSEQ multiplex PCR. V and J calls and clone size come straight from that table; D and trimming were deduced from the DNA. The sample carries roughly 180,000 clones, roughly four fifths recorded once. CDR3 size: 15 residues. Per the germline V gene, CDR1 is MDHEN and CDR2 is SYDVKM. The junction had 3 bases not matched to a gene; V was cut back by 5 bases and J by 5 bases. The sequenced material came from peripheral blood. The source of this sequence is a woman aged 25 to 39 with acute or convalescent COVID-19. The V call is TRBV28, the J call TRBJ2-7; 16 bases map to TRBD2. CDR3 protein: CASSGGLAGGDEQYF. In DNA form, the CDR3 reads TGTGCCAGCAGTGGGGGACTAGCGGGAGGGGACGAGCAGTACTTC.